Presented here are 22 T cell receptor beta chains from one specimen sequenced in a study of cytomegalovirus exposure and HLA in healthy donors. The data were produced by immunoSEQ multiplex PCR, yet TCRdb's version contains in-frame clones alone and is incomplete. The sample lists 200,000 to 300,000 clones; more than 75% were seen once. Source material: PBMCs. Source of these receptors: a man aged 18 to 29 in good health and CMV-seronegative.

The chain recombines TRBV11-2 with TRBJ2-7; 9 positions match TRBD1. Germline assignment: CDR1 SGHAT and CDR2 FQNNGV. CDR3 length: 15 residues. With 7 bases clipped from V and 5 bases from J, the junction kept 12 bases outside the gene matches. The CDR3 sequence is CASTHSGTGKNEQYF. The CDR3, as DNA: TGTGCCAGCACCCATTCCGGGACAGGGAAAAACGAGCAGTACTTC.

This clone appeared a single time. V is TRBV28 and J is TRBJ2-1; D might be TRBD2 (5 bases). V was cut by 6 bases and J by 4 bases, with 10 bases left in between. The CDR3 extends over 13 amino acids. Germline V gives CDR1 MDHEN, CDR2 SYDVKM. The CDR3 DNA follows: TGTGCCAGCAGACTAGACTCGTACAATGAGCAGTTCTTC. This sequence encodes CASRLDSYNEQFF.

CDR3 DNA: TGTGCCAGCAGGACGGGGACTAGCGGGGGCGATACGCAGTATTTT. Translated: CASRTGTSGGDTQYF. The genes are TRBV27 and TRBJ2-3; 14 bases align to TRBD2. The CDR3 runs 15 residues. CDR1 and CDR2 (germline): MNHEY, SMNVEV (reference sequence). The V gene end was trimmed by 6 bases and the J gene end by 6 bases; junction bases not matched to a gene: 5.

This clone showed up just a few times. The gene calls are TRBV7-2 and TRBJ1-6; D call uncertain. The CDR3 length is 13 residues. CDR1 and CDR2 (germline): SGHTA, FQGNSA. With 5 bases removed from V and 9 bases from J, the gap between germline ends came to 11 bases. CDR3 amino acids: CASSQRSSSPLHF. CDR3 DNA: TGTGCCAGCAGCCAACGGAGCAGTTCACCCCTCCACTTT.

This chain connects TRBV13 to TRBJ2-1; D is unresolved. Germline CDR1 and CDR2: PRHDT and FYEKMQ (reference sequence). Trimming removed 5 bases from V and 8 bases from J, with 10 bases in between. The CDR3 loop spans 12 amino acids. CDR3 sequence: CASSRESDEQFF. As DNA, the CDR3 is TGTGCCAGCAGCCGTGAATCGGATGAGCAGTTCTTC.

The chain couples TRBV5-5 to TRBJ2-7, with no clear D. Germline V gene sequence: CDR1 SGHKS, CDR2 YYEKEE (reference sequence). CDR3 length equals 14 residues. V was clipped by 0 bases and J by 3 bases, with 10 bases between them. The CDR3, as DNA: TGTGCCAGCAGCTTGGTGAGAGGAAGCTACGAGCAGTACTTC. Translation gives CASSLVRGSYEQYF.

The CDR3 here is CANTLAGENNEQFF. The CDR3 DNA sequence: TGCGCCAATACACTAGCGGGAGAGAACAATGAGCAGTTCTTC. The chain recombines TRBV5-1 with TRBJ2-1, with TRBD2 identical over 11 bases. Germline V gene lookup returns CDR1 SGHRS and CDR2 YFSETQ. CDR3 size: 14 residues. V lost 9 bases and J lost 5; bases outside the gene matches: 7.

CDR3 in amino acids: CASSDSGQPQHF. The CDR3 DNA reads TGTGCCAGCAGTGACAGCGGCCAGCCCCAGCATTTT. The genes are TRBV2 and TRBJ1-5; D is ambiguous. The CDR3 consists of 12 residues. Deletions cut 3 bases from V and 7 bases from J, with 7 bases between. Germline lookup yields CDR1 SNHLY and CDR2 FYNNEI.

As DNA, the CDR3 is TGTGCCAGCAGCCCGCTGGACAGAACTAATGAAAAACTGTTTTTT. It yields the protein CASSPLDRTNEKLFF. V and J are TRBV7-6 and TRBJ1-4, with D maybe TRBD1 (6 bases). Germline V gives CDR1 SGHVS, CDR2 FNYEAQ. The CDR3 has 15 residues. The V end lost 5 bases, the J end lost 1 base, and 11 bases lay between the germline ends.

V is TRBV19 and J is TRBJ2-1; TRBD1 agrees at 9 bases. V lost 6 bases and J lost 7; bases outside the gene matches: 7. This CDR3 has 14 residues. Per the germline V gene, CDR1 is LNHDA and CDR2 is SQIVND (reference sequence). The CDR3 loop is CASSPGQGWNEQFF. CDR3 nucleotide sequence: TGTGCCAGTAGCCCGGGACAGGGTTGGAATGAGCAGTTCTTC. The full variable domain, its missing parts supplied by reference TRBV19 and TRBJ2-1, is DGGITQSPKYLFRKEGQNVTLSCEQNLNHDAMYWYRQDPGQGLRLIYYSQIVNDFQKGDIAEGYSVSREKKESFPLTVTSAQKNPTAFYLCASSPGQGWNEQFFGPGTRLTVL.

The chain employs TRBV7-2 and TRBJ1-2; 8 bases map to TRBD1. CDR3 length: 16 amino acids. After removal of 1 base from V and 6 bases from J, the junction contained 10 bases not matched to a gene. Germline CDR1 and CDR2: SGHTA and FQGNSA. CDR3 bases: TGTGCCAGCAGCTTAGATCGACAGGGGAGGTCACATGGCTACACCTTC. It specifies CASSLDRQGRSHGYTF.

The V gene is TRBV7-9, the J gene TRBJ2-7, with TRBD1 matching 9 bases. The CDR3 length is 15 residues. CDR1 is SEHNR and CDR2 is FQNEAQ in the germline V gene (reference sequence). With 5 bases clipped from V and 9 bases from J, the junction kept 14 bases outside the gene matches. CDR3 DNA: TGTGCCAGCAGCACCACCGGGACAGGGTTAAGTGCGCAGTACTTC. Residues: CASSTTGTGLSAQYF.

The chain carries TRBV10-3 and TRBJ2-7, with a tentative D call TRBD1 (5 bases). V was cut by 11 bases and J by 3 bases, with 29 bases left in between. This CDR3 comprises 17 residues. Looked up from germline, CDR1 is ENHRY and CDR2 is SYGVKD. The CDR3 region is CAPEGNRMKGYGYEQYF. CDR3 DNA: TGTGCCCCCGAAGGTAACAGGATGAAGGGATATGGCTACGAGCAGTACTTC.

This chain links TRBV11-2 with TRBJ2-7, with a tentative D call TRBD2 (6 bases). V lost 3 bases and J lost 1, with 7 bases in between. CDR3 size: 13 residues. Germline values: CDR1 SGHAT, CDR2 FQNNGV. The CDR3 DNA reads TGTGCCAGCAGCTTGACTAGTTCCTACGAGCAGTACTTC. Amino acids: CASSLTSSYEQYF.

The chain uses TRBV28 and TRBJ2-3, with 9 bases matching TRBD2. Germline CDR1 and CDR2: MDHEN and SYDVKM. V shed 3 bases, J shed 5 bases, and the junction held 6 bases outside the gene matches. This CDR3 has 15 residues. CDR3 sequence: CASSFPSGKGDTQYF. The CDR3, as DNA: TGTGCCAGCAGTTTTCCTAGCGGGAAGGGAGATACGCAGTATTTT. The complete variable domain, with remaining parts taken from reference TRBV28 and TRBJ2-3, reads DVKVTQSSRYLVKRTGEKVFLECVQDMDHENMFWYRQDPGLGLRLIYFSYDVKMKEKGDIPEGYSVSREKKERFSLILESASTNQTSMYLCASSFPSGKGDTQYFGPGTRLTVL.

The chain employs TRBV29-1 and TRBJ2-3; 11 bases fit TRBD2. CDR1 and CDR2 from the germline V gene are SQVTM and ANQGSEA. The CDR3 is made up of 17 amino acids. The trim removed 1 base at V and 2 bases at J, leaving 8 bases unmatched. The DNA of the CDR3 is TGCAGCGTTGAAGGCACGGGGACTAGCGGACCCACAGATACGCAGTATTTT. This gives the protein CSVEGTGTSGPTDTQYF.

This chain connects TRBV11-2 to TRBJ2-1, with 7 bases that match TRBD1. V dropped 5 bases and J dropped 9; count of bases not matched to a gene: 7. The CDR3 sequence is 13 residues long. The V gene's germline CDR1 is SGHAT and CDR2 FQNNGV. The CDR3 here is CASSEGAFGEQFF. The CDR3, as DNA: TGTGCCAGCAGCGAGGGGGCGTTCGGTGAGCAGTTCTTC.

CDR3 nucleotides: TGCAGCGTTCTACAGCCTACCCTTGAAGCTTTCTTT. Its translation is CSVLQPTLEAFF. V is TRBV29-1 and J is TRBJ1-1; D remains ambiguous. From germline, CDR1 is SQVTM and CDR2 ANQGSEA. The CDR3 loop spans 12 amino acids. V was trimmed by 5 bases and J by 7 bases, leaving 14 bases between them. Full variable domain (missing parts from reference TRBV29-1 and TRBJ1-1): SAVISQKPSRDICQRGTSLTIQCQVDSQVTMMFWYRQQPGQSLTLIATANQGSEATYESGFVIDKFPISRPNLTFSTLTVSNMSPEDSSIYLCSVLQPTLEAFFGQGTRLTVV.

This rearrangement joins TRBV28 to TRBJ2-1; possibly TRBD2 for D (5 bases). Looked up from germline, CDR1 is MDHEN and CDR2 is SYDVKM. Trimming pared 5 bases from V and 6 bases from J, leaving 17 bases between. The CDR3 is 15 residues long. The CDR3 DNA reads TGTGCCAGCAGTCCGTTAAGGAGGTTGTCCAATGAGCAGTTCTTC. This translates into CASSPLRRLSNEQFF.

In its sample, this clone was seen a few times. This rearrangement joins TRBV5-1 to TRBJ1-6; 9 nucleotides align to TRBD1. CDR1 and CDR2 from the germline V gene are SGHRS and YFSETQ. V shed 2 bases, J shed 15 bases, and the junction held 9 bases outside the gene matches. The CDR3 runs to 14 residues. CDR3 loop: CASSFGTGPLGLHF. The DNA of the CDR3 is TGCGCCAGCAGCTTCGGGACAGGGCCCCTTGGCCTCCACTTT.

In nucleotides, the CDR3 is TGTGCCAGCAGGTCCGGGACAGATACAGATACGCAGTATTTT. This gives the protein CASRSGTDTDTQYF. V and J are TRBV2 and TRBJ2-3; 7 bases are a match to TRBD1. The junction had 6 bases not matched to a gene; V was cut back by 6 bases and J by 3 bases. The CDR3 covers 14 residues. Germline CDR1 is SNHLY and CDR2 is FYNNEI.

For the CDR3, the DNA is TGTGCCAGCATCGACAGGGGCCACACTGAAGCTTTCTTT. This encodes CASIDRGHTEAFF. This chain links TRBV6-6 with TRBJ1-1, with TRBD1 matching over 8 bases. Germline V gives CDR1 MNHNY, CDR2 SVGAGI (reference sequence). The V and J ends lost 7 bases and 3 bases, in that order; junction bases with no gene match: 4. The CDR3 totals 13 residues.